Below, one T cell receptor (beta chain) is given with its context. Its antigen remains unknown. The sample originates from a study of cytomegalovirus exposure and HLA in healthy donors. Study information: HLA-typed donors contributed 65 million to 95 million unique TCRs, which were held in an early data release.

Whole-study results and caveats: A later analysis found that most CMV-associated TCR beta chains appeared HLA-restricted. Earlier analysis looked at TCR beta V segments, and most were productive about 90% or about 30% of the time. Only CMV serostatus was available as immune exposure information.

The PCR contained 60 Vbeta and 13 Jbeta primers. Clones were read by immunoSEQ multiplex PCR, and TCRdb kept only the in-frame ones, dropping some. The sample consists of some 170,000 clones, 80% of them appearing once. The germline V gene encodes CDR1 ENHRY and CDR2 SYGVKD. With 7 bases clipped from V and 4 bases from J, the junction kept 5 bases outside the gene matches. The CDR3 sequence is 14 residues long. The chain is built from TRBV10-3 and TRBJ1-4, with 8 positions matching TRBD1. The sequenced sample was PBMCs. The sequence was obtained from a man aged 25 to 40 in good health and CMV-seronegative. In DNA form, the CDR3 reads TGTGCCATCAAGGGGACAGGTTTTAATGAAAAACTGTTTTTT. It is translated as CAIKGTGFNEKLFF.